The T cell receptor (beta chain) described here comes from a study of T-cell memory formation after mild COVID-19. Germline V CDR1 and CDR2: MGHRA, YSYEKL. Between the trimmed V and J ends, which lost 4 bases and 10 bases, there was a span of 8 bases. CDR3 length equals 11 residues. TCRdb independently ran MiXCR on the 5' RACE reads; one entry per CDR3 protein. The sample holds a few hundred thousand distinct CDR3 sequences; around 15% are singletons and the top ten take 23%. Overall study findings and caveats: Balance between CD4 and CD8 was seen in clones contracting day 15 to 85, and a CD4+ lean was seen in later expanders.

This clonotype showed up just a few times. As yet, its antigen is unknown. The sequenced sample consisted of PBMCs or a T cell subset sorted from them (not recorded which). The TCR comes from a man between 18 and 35 years old who had mild COVID-19 (a few samples of this study predate the infection). Cell type and time point are not known. The V call is TRBV4-1, the J call TRBJ2-1, with a tentative D call TRBD1 (6 bases). CDR3 nucleotides: TGCGCCAGCAGCCCGGGACACGAGCAGTTCTTC. This sequence encodes CASSPGHEQFF.